These 4 T cell receptor beta chains share one sample of origin, sequenced in a study of blood T cell repertoires in COVID-19. TCRdb's table, derived via immunoSEQ multiplex PCR, lists solely in-frame clones and lacks some. The data show some 360,000 clones, approximately 89% seen once. The source material was peripheral blood. These receptors were obtained from a woman aged 55-70 years with COVID-19, enrolled during active disease.

The chain links TRBV27 to TRBJ2-7; 9 bases map to TRBD1. After removal of 3 bases from V and 9 bases from J, the junction contained 9 bases not matched to a gene. CDR1 and CDR2 from the germline V gene are MNHEY and SMNVEV (reference sequence). The CDR3 extends over 14 amino acids. In DNA form, the CDR3 reads TGTGCCAGCAGTTTCTCACAGGGGGCGTCGTGGCAGTACTTC. It is translated as CASSFSQGASWQYF.

The gene calls are TRBV5-8 and TRBJ2-7, with D perhaps matching TRBD1 (6 bases). The V and J ends lost 4 bases and 3 bases respectively, with 17 bases between them. Germline lookup yields CDR1 SGHTS and CDR2 YDEGEE. This CDR3 comprises 15 residues. CDR3 in amino acids: CASSKIRDKSYEQYF. The DNA of the CDR3 is TGTGCCAGCAGCAAAATCCGGGACAAGAGCTACGAGCAGTACTTC.

This clone turned up a few times. The rearrangement links TRBV6-1 to TRBJ1-1, with D uncertain. The germline V gene has CDR1 MNHNS and CDR2 SASEGT. This CDR3 is 15 amino acids long. V lost 1 base to trimming and J lost 6 bases, with 15 bases between them. Written as DNA, the CDR3 is TGTGCCAGCAGTGAAGTTGTCGACCTGCGGGCTGAAGCTTTCTTT. Protein sequence: CASSEVVDLRAEAFF.

The rearrangement uses TRBV10-1 and TRBJ2-3; the D is unclear. Per germline, CDR1 WNHNN and CDR2 SYGVQD (reference sequence). Deletions cut 0 bases from V and 2 bases from J, with 3 bases between. The CDR3 length is 13 residues. CDR3 region: CASSESYTDTQYF. The CDR3 DNA follows: TGCGCCAGCAGTGAGTCCTACACAGATACGCAGTATTTT.